These T cell receptor beta chains were read from a single sample in a study of blood T cell repertoires in COVID-19. TCRdb's copy holds only in-frame clones and misses some; the assay was immunoSEQ multiplex PCR. In the table there are about 60,000 clones, about 90% of which are singletons. Sequencing was performed on peripheral blood. The receptors originated from a man in his fifties or sixties with acute or convalescent COVID-19. Both conserved end residues are part of each CDR3. The order of the fields is CDR3 DNA, CDR3 protein, clone size, D gene, V gene, J gene. D genes are given only for firm matches. Part of the rows lack a size; the others show once, few, many or a class for expanded clones.

CDR3 DNA: TGTGCCAGCATCCGACCGGGCCGGGGCACTGAAGCTTTCTTT; CDR3 protein: CASIRPGRGTEAFF; clone size: -; D gene: -; V gene: TRBV6-5; J gene: TRBJ1-1
CDR3 DNA: TGTGCCACCAGTGATGATCGACGGGGGATGGCCGGGGAGCTGTTTTTT; CDR3 protein: CATSDDRRGMAGELFF; clone size: -; D gene: -; V gene: TRBV24-1; J gene: TRBJ2-2
CDR3 DNA: TGTGCCTGGGGGAGACTAGCGGGACTTAGCACAGATACGCAGTATTTT; CDR3 protein: CAWGRLAGLSTDTQYF; clone size: few; D gene: TRBD2; V gene: TRBV30; J gene: TRBJ2-3
CDR3 DNA: TGCGCCAGCAGCCAAAGGGAGGCGGCTAGCACAGATACGCAGTATTTT; CDR3 protein: CASSQREAASTDTQYF; clone size: -; D gene: -; V gene: TRBV4-3; J gene: TRBJ2-3
CDR3 DNA: TGTGCCAGCAGTTACTCAGAGGGTAACGGCTACACCTTC; CDR3 protein: CASSYSEGNGYTF; clone size: -; D gene: -; V gene: TRBV6-2/TRBV6-3; J gene: TRBJ1-2
CDR3 DNA: TGCAGCGCAATTGGACAGCCCTCAACTAATGAAAAACTGTTTTTT; CDR3 protein: CSAIGQPSTNEKLFF; clone size: -; D gene: -; V gene: TRBV29-1; J gene: TRBJ1-4
CDR3 DNA: TGCGCCAGCAGCCCGGGGGGAGCCAAAAACATTCAGTACTTC; CDR3 protein: CASSPGGAKNIQYF; clone size: -; D gene: TRBD2; V gene: TRBV5-1; J gene: TRBJ2-4
CDR3 DNA: TGTGCCAGCAGGCTAGCGGCGAGCACAGATACGCAGTATTTT; CDR3 protein: CASRLAASTDTQYF; clone size: -; D gene: TRBD2; V gene: TRBV27; J gene: TRBJ2-3
CDR3 DNA: TGTGCCAGCAGCCTTTACTCTAGCGGGAGCTCCTACAATGAGCAGTTCTTC; CDR3 protein: CASSLYSSGSSYNEQFF; clone size: -; D gene: TRBD2; V gene: TRBV7-2; J gene: TRBJ2-1
CDR3 DNA: TGTGCCAGCAGCCGACAGGGGGGGGAGACCCAGTACTTC; CDR3 protein: CASSRQGGETQYF; clone size: -; D gene: TRBD1; V gene: TRBV7-3; J gene: TRBJ2-5
CDR3 DNA: TGTGCCAGCAGCAGGACTAGCGGGGAGTCCTACAATGAGCAGTTCTTC; CDR3 protein: CASSRTSGESYNEQFF; clone size: -; D gene: TRBD2; V gene: TRBV9; J gene: TRBJ2-1
CDR3 DNA: TGTGCCAGCAGCACTCATCGGAGGGGCGCGGGGAACATTCAGTACTTC; CDR3 protein: CASSTHRRGAGNIQYF; clone size: -; D gene: -; V gene: TRBV4-2; J gene: TRBJ2-4
CDR3 DNA: TGCGCCAGCAGCTTCGTAAACCAGGGCGCTAACTATGGCTACACCTTC; CDR3 protein: CASSFVNQGANYGYTF; clone size: -; D gene: -; V gene: TRBV5-1; J gene: TRBJ1-2
CDR3 DNA: TGTGCCTCGTCAGGGGGGACTAATGAAAAACTGTTTTTT; CDR3 protein: CASSGGTNEKLFF; clone size: -; D gene: TRBD1; V gene: TRBV30; J gene: TRBJ1-4
CDR3 DNA: TGTGCCAGCTCTCAAACCCACAGGGCCGGTGGGGCCAACGTCCTGACTTTC; CDR3 protein: CASSQTHRAGGANVLTF; clone size: -; D gene: -; V gene: TRBV18; J gene: TRBJ2-6
CDR3 DNA: TGTGCCAGCAGGCGAACAGGGGGATCACCCCTCCACTTT; CDR3 protein: CASRRTGGSPLHF; clone size: -; D gene: TRBD1; V gene: TRBV9; J gene: TRBJ1-6
CDR3 DNA: TGTGCCAGCAGCCAAGGGTGTCTTGGCGGGGTCTCCTACGAGCAGTACTTC; CDR3 protein: CASSQGCLGGVSYEQYF; clone size: -; D gene: -; V gene: TRBV3-1/TRBV3-2; J gene: TRBJ2-7
CDR3 DNA: TGTGCCAGCAGCTTTGAGGAGGCACCCCTCCACTTT; CDR3 protein: CASSFEEAPLHF; clone size: -; D gene: -; V gene: TRBV11-3; J gene: TRBJ1-6
CDR3 DNA: TGTGCCAGCACCCAGCCGGGGAACAATCAGCCCCAGCATTTT; CDR3 protein: CASTQPGNNQPQHF; clone size: -; D gene: -; V gene: TRBV28; J gene: TRBJ1-5
CDR3 DNA: TGTGCCAGCAGCCCCGGGGGGGCGCCAGACACAGATACGCAGTATTTT; CDR3 protein: CASSPGGAPDTDTQYF; clone size: -; D gene: TRBD2; V gene: TRBV28; J gene: TRBJ2-3
CDR3 DNA: TGTGCCATCAGTGATCGGGACAGGGGGCTGGGAGAGACCCAGTACTTC; CDR3 protein: CAISDRDRGLGETQYF; clone size: -; D gene: TRBD1; V gene: TRBV10-3; J gene: TRBJ2-5
CDR3 DNA: TGTGCCAGCAGCATTCCGGTTAACTACGAGCAGTACTTC; CDR3 protein: CASSIPVNYEQYF; clone size: -; D gene: -; V gene: TRBV27; J gene: TRBJ2-7
CDR3 DNA: TGTGCCAGCATCAATGCGGGAGACACAGATACGCAGTATTTT; CDR3 protein: CASINAGDTDTQYF; clone size: -; D gene: TRBD2; V gene: TRBV7-8; J gene: TRBJ2-3
CDR3 DNA: TGTGCCAGCAGTGACCCTAGGAGGGCCAGCTCCTACGAGCAGTACTTC; CDR3 protein: CASSDPRRASSYEQYF; clone size: once; D gene: -; V gene: TRBV25-1; J gene: TRBJ2-7
CDR3 DNA: TGTGCCACCAGCAGAGAACTAGCGGGAGGCGGGGGAGAGACCCAGTACTTC; CDR3 protein: CATSRELAGGGGETQYF; clone size: -; D gene: TRBD2; V gene: TRBV15; J gene: TRBJ2-5
CDR3 DNA: TGTGCCAGCAGTGAAGGGGCCGGGGGAGGTGGCTACACCTTC; CDR3 protein: CASSEGAGGGGYTF; clone size: -; D gene: -; V gene: TRBV2; J gene: TRBJ1-2
CDR3 DNA: TGTGCCAGCAGCGTAAAGGACAGGGGCCATGAAAAACTGTTTTTT; CDR3 protein: CASSVKDRGHEKLFF; clone size: -; D gene: TRBD1; V gene: TRBV9; J gene: TRBJ1-4
CDR3 DNA: TGTGCCAGCACCTTTGGGGCATCCAGGGCGGACACTGAAGCTTTCTTT; CDR3 protein: CASTFGASRADTEAFF; clone size: -; D gene: -; V gene: TRBV5-5; J gene: TRBJ1-1
CDR3 DNA: TGCGCCAGCGCTGGTACAGGGACTAACTATGGCTACACCTTC; CDR3 protein: CASAGTGTNYGYTF; clone size: -; D gene: -; V gene: TRBV5-1; J gene: TRBJ1-2
CDR3 DNA: TGCGCCAGCAGCATCAACAGATTCTCCTACGAGCAGTACTTC; CDR3 protein: CASSINRFSYEQYF; clone size: -; D gene: -; V gene: TRBV5-1; J gene: TRBJ2-7
CDR3 DNA: TGTGCCAGCATCGGTAGCACAGATACGCAGTATTTT; CDR3 protein: CASIGSTDTQYF; clone size: -; D gene: -; V gene: TRBV27; J gene: TRBJ2-3